These 12 T cell receptor beta chains originate from one sample sequenced in a study of T cells after yellow fever vaccination. TCRdb reanalysed the 5' RACE reads using MiXCR and keeps one entry per CDR3 protein. The data show under 400,000 distinct CDR3 sequences, under 15% seen once. The specimen comprised CD4+ T cells sorted from PBMCs, sampled 15 days after the yellow fever booster vaccination. The receptor set was obtained from a man in his late teens or twenties who received the YFV17D yellow fever vaccine.

The chain has TRBV11-2 and TRBJ2-3; the D gene is possibly TRBD2 (6 bases). The CDR3 is made up of 14 amino acids. The germline gives CDR1 SGHAT, CDR2 FQNNGV. V was cut by 4 bases and J by 2 bases, with 10 bases left in between. The CDR3 spells CASSSLASTDTQYF. CDR3 nucleotides: TGTGCCAGCAGCTCCCTAGCGTCCACAGATACGCAGTATTTT. The full variable domain, its missing parts supplied by reference TRBV11-2 and TRBJ2-3, is EAGVAQSPRYKIIEKRQSVAFWCNPISGHATLYWYQQILGQGPKLLIQFQNNGVVDDSQLPKDRFSAERLKGVDSTLKIQPAKLEDSAVYLCASSSLASTDTQYFGPGTRLTVL.

The rearrangement uses TRBV6-1 and TRBJ2-5, with a tentative D call TRBD2 (6 bases). The CDR3 totals 14 residues. Germline CDR1 MNHNS, CDR2 SASEGT. Trimming pared 2 bases from V and 4 bases from J, leaving 11 bases between. The CDR3 bases are TGTGCCAGCAGTGAACAGACTAGTGCAGAGACCCAGTACTTC. This codes for CASSEQTSAETQYF.

V and J are TRBV7-9 and TRBJ2-1; 8 positions agree with TRBD1. CDR1 and CDR2 (germline): SEHNR, FQNEAQ (reference sequence). This CDR3 spans 15 amino acids. V was clipped by 10 bases and J by 3 bases; unmatched bases: 11. CDR3 residues: CAIHSGTGFYNEQFF. Here the CDR3 DNA reads TGTGCCATTCATTCCGGGACAGGATTCTACAATGAGCAGTTCTTC. The whole variable domain, remainder taken from reference TRBV7-9 and TRBJ2-1, is DTGVSQNPRHKITKRGQNVTFRCDPISEHNRLYWYRQTLGQGPEFLTYFQNEAQLEKSRLLSDRFSAERPKGSFSTLEIQRTEQGDSAMYLCAIHSGTGFYNEQFFGPGTRLTVL.

This clonotype was seen more than once but under ten times. J is TRBJ1-2 and V is TRBV5-1; no reliable D call. The length of the CDR3 is 14 residues. Germline CDR1 and CDR2: SGHRS and YFSETQ. The V gene lost 4 bases and the J gene lost 0 bases, with 10 bases spanning the gap. CDR3 coding DNA: TGCGCCAGCAGCCCCGGCGCATCTAACTATGGCTACACCTTC. It translates to CASSPGASNYGYTF.

In its sample, this clonotype was seen a few times. The V and J genes are TRBV20-1 and TRBJ2-7; 7 nucleotides match TRBD2. Germline loops: CDR1 DFQATT, CDR2 SNEGSKA (reference sequence). V lost 0 bases, J lost 7 bases, and 12 bases stayed unmatched. CDR3 length: 15 residues. The CDR3 loop reads CSARDKRDAGGEQYF. CDR3 sequence (DNA): TGCAGTGCTAGAGATAAAAGGGACGCCGGGGGGGAGCAGTACTTC.

The CDR3 sequence: CASSFSGQPYEQYF. Written as DNA, the CDR3 is TGCGCCAGCAGCTTTTCCGGACAGCCCTACGAGCAGTACTTC. The chain uses TRBV5-1 and TRBJ2-7; tentative D call: TRBD1 (6 bases). The length of the CDR3 is 14 residues. CDR1 is SGHRS, CDR2 YFSETQ, per germline. The germline V and J ends were trimmed by 2 bases and 2 bases, with 11 bases remaining between them.

In its sample, this clonotype was seen many times. This chain joins TRBV14 and TRBJ2-3, with D unclear. The V gene's germline CDR1 is SGHDN and CDR2 FVKESK. The CDR3 runs to 13 residues. Trimming removed 2 bases from V and 2 bases from J, with 5 bases in between. Written as DNA, the CDR3 is TGTGCCAGCAGCCAACCCGCCACAGATACGCAGTATTTT. Amino acid sequence: CASSQPATDTQYF.

This clonotype was seen only a few times. The genes are TRBV6-2 or TRBV6-3 and TRBJ2-7, with TRBD1 matching 8 bases. Germline loops: CDR1 MNHEY, CDR2 SVGEGT. Trimming cost V 5 bases and J 2 bases; bases outside gene matches: 8. This CDR3 has 15 residues. The CDR3 sequence is CASSLPGTGPYEQYV. CDR3 DNA: TGTGCCAGCAGTCTCCCAGGGACAGGTCCCTACGAGCAGTACGTC.

V gene TRBV7-2 combines with J gene TRBJ2-3; D uncertain. Per the germline V gene, CDR1 is SGHTA and CDR2 is FQGNSA. Trimming removed 8 bases from V and 0 bases from J, with 15 bases in between. CDR3 length: 15 residues. The CDR3 is CASSLGQPSTDTQYF. As DNA, the CDR3 is TGTGCCAGCTCGCTTGGGCAGCCTAGCACAGATACGCAGTATTTT.

The rearrangement joins TRBV7-2 to TRBJ2-7; D call uncertain. The V gene's germline CDR1 is SGHTA and CDR2 FQGNSA. CDR3 length: 14 amino acids. Trimming stripped 4 bases from V and 3 bases from J, with 13 bases between. The CDR3 sequence is CASSSSVGFYEQYF. CDR3 bases: TGTGCCAGCAGCTCCTCTGTGGGTTTCTACGAGCAGTACTTC. Full variable domain (rest looked up from reference TRBV7-2 and TRBJ2-7): GAGVSQSPSNKVTEKGKDVELRCDPISGHTALYWYRQSLGQGLEFLIYFQGNSAPDKSGLPSDRFSAERTGGSVSTLTIQRTQQEDSAVYLCASSSSVGFYEQYFGPGTRLTVT.

At least ten counts were recorded for this clonotype. This chain joins TRBV7-9 and TRBJ1-2; 7 bases match TRBD1. The junction had 4 bases not matched to a gene; V was cut back by 1 base and J by 2 bases. From germline, CDR1 is SEHNR and CDR2 FQNEAQ (reference sequence). This CDR3 contains 15 residues. The CDR3 protein is CASSLGTGTNYGYTF. CDR3 bases: TGTGCCAGCAGCTTAGGGACAGGCACGAACTATGGCTACACCTTC.

This clonotype was observed a few times. The rearrangement joins TRBV5-1 to TRBJ2-2; D call uncertain. V was trimmed by 2 bases and J by 4 bases, leaving 12 bases between them. The CDR3 extends over 15 amino acids. Germline CDR1 and CDR2: SGHRS and YFSETQ. The CDR3 DNA is TGCGCCAGCAGCTTAGACAATACGGCCACCGGGGAGCTGTTTTTT. Protein sequence: CASSLDNTATGELFF.